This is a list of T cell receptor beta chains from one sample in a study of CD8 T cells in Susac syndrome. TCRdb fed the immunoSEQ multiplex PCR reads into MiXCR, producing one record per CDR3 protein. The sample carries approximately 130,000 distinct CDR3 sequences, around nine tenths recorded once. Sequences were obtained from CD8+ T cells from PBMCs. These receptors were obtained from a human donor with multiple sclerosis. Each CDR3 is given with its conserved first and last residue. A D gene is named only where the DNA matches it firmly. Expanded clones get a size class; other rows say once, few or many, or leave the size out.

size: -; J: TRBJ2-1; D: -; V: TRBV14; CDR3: CASSPHGGRVWNEQFF; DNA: TGTGCCAGCAGCCCCCATGGGGGGCGCGTCTGGAATGAGCAGTTCTTC
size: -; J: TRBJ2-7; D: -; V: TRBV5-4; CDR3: CASSFGGSYEQYF; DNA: TGTGCCAGCAGTTTCGGGGGCTCCTACGAGCAGTACTTC
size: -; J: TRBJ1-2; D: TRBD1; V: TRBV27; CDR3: CASSQGQLSYGYTF; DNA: TGTGCCAGCAGCCAGGGACAGTTAAGCTATGGCTACACCTTC
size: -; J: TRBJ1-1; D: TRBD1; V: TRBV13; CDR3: CASSPRQGANTEAFF; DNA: TGTGCCAGCAGCCCCAGACAGGGAGCGAACACTGAAGCTTTCTTT
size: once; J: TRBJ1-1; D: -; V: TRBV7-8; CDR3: CASITSPGLGAEAFF; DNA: TGTGCCAGCATTACGTCGCCCGGGCTGGGGGCTGAAGCTTTCTTT
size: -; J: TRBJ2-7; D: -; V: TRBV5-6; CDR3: CASSSGPLEQYF; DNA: TGTGCCAGCAGCTCGGGGCCCCTGGAGCAGTACTTC
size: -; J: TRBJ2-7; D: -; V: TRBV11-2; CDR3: CASSLIKGPYEQYF; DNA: TGTGCCAGCAGCTTAATCAAGGGACCCTACGAGCAGTACTTC
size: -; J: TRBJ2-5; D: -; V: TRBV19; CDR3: CASSIDWVAAKETQYF; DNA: TGTGCCAGTAGTATAGATTGGGTAGCGGCTAAGGAGACCCAGTACTTC
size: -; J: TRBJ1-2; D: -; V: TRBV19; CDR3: CASTTTGSHYGYTF; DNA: TGTGCCAGTACGACCACAGGTTCTCACTATGGCTACACCTTC
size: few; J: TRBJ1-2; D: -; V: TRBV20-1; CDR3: CSAREGYGYTF; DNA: TGCAGTGCTAGAGAGGGTTATGGCTACACCTTC
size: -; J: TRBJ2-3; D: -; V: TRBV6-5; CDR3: CASSYSEFGRTDTQYF; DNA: TGTGCCAGCAGTTACTCTGAATTTGGTCGCACAGATACGCAGTATTTT
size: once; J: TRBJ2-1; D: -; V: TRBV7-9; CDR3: CASSLGGPEFF; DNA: TGTGCCAGCAGCTTGGGAGGACCTGAGTTCTTC
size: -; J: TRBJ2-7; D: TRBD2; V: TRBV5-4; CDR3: CAIRLAGVDEQYF; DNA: TGTGCCATTCGACTAGCGGGAGTCGACGAGCAGTACTTC